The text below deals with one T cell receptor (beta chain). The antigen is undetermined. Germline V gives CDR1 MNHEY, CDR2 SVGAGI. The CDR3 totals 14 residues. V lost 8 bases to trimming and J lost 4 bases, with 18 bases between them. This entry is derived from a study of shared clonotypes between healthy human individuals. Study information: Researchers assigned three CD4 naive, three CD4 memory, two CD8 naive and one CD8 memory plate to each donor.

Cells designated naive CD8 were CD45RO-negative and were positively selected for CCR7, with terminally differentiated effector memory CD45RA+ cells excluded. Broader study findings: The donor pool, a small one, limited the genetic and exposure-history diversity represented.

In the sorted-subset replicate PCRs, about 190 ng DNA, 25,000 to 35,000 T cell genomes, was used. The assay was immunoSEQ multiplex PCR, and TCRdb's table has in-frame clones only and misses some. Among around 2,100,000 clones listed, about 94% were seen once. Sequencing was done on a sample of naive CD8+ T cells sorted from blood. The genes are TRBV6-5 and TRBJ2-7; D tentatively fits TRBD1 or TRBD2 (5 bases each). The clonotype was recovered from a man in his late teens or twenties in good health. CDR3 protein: CASGVSRGNYEQYF. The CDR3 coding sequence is TGTGCCAGCGGCGTATCGAGGGGAAATTACGAGCAGTACTTC.